This entry concerns a single TCR beta chain. The data originate from a study of CD8+ T cells in alopecia areata. Lesional scalp punch biopsies and peripheral blood were collected from alopecia areata patients. This CDR3 spans 13 amino acids. The ends were cut back, 3 bases at V and 2 bases at J, with 11 bases in the middle. Per the germline V gene, CDR1 is GTSNPN and CDR2 is SVGIG (reference sequence). It was cDNA, reverse transcribed from extracted RNA, that served as the sequencing template. Only in-frame clones appear in the TCRdb table, and some are missing; sequencing was by immunoSEQ multiplex PCR. Of 140,000 to 150,000 clones in the sample, 40% to 55% were seen once.

This specimen was CD4+ T cells sorted from blood, taken at week 0. This chain links TRBV30 with TRBJ2-7; possible D gene TRBD2, 5 bases. The sequence was obtained from a human donor with alopecia areata. The CDR3 is CAWRKRQTYEQYF. The CDR3 region has the DNA TGTGCCTGGAGGAAGCGGCAGACCTACGAGCAGTACTTC.